The following is a T cell receptor (beta chain) sequence with its context. The antigen is unknown. In the same sample, other DNA sequences code for this CDR3. From germline, CDR1 is MDHEN and CDR2 SYDVKM. Trimming took off 6 bases at V and 3 bases at J, with 6 bases between the two ends. The CDR3 runs 11 residues. The sample originates from a study of PD-1 blockade in classical Hodgkin lymphoma. Findings and caveats of the study: Later analyses included only patients treated at least 1 year post-ASCT.

Time point given: cycle 4 day 1 (C4D1), after about 6 weeks of nivolumab. There was relapse after autologous stem cell transplantation in every patient, and there was variation in brentuximab vedotin exposure. Relapsed/refractory classical Hodgkin lymphoma patients had complete, partial or progressive responses. The repertoire was sequenced with immunoSEQ multiplex PCR; TCRdb's copy has only in-frame clones and lacks some. The top ten hold approximately 6.5% of the sample, which has tens of thousands of clones, about nine tenths seen once. The material was peripheral blood mononuclear cells (PBMCs), obtained before the fourth cycle of nivolumab. The source is a human donor with classical Hodgkin lymphoma. V is TRBV28 and J is TRBJ2-7, with D hard to call. The CDR3 coding sequence is TGTGCCAGCAGCCGGAACTACGAGCAGTACTTC. It yields the protein CASSRNYEQYF.